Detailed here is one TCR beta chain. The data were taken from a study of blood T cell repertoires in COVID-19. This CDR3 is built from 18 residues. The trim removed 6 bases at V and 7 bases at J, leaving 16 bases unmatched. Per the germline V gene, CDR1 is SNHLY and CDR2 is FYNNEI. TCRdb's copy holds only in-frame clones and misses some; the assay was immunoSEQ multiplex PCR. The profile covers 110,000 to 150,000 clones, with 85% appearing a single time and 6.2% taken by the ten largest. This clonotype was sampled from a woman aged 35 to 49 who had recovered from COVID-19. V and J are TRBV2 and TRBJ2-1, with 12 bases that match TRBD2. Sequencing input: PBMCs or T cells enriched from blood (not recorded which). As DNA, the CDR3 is TGTGCCAGCAGCGCTGAACACAGCTCTAGCGGGGGGGGAAATGAGCAGTTCTTC. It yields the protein CASSAEHSSSGGGNEQFF. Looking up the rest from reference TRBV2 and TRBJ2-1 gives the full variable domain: EPEVTQTPSHQVTQMGQEVILRCVPISNHLYFYWYRQILGQKVEFLVSFYNNEISEKSEIFDDQFSVERPDGSNFTLKIRSTKLEDSAMYFCASSAEHSSSGGGNEQFFGPGTRLTVL.